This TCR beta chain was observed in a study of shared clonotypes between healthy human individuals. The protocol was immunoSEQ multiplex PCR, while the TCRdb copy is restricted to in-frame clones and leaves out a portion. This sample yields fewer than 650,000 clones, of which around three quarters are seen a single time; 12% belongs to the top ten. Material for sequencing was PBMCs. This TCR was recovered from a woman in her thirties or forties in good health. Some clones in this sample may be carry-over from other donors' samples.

The CDR3 DNA is TGCGCCAGCAGCTTATACGGCATGAACACTGAAGCTTTCTTT. Translating gives CASSLYGMNTEAFF. J is TRBJ1-1 and V is TRBV5-1; no clear D. Trimming removed 2 bases from V and 0 bases from J, with 8 bases in between. CDR1 and CDR2 from the germline V gene are SGHRS and YFSETQ. The CDR3 is made up of 14 amino acids. Full variable domain (remainder filled in from reference TRBV5-1 and TRBJ1-1): KAGVTQTPRYLIKTRGQQVTLSCSPISGHRSVSWYQQTPGQGLQFLFEYFSETQRNKGNFPGRFSGRQFSNSRSEMNVSTLELGDSALYLCASSLYGMNTEAFFGQGTRLTVV.